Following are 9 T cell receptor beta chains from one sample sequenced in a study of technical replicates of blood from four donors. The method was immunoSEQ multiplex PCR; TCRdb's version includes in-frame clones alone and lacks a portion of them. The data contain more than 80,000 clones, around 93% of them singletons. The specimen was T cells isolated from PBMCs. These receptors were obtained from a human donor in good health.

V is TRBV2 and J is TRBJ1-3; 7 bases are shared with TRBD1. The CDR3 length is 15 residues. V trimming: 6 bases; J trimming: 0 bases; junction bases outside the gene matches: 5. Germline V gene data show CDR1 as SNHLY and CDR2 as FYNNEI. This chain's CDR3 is CASRLTGNSGNTIYF. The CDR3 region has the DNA TGTGCCAGCAGATTGACAGGGAACTCTGGAAACACCATATATTTT.

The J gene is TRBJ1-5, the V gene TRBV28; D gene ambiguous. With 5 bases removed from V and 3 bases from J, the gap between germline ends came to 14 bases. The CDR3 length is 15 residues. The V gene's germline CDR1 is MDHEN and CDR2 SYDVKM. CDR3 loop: CASSPRGSINQPQHF. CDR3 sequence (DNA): TGTGCCAGCAGTCCTAGAGGATCGATCAATCAGCCCCAGCATTTT.

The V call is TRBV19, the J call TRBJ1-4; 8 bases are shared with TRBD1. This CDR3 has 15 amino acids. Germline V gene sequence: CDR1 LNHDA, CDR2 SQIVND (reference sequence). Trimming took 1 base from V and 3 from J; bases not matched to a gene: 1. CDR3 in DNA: TGTGCCAGTAGTATAGGGGACAGGTCTAATGAAAAACTGTTTTTT. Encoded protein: CASSIGDRSNEKLFF.

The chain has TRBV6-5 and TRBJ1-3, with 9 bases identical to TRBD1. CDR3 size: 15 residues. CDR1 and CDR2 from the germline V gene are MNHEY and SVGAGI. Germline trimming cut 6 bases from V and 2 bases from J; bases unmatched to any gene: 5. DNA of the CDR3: TGTGCCAGCAGAACAGGGGGCTTAGCTGGAAACACCATATATTTT. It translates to CASRTGGLAGNTIYF.

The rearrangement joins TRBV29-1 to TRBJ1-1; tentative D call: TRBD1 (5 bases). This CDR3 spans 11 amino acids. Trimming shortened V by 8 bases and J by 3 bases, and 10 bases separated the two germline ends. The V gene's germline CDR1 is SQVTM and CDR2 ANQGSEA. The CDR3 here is CSPGGDTEAFF. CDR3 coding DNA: TGCAGCCCTGGGGGGGACACTGAAGCTTTCTTT.

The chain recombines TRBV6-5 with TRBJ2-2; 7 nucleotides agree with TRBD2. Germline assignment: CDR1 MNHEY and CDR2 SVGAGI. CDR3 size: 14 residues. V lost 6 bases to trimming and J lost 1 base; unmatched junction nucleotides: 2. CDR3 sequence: CASRGTMNTGELFF. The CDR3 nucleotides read TGTGCCAGCAGAGGGACTATGAACACCGGGGAGCTGTTTTTT.

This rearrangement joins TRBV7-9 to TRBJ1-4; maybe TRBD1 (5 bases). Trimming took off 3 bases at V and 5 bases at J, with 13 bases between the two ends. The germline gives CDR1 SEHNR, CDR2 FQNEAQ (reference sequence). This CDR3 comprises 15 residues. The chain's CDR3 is CASSLGGGGNEKLFF. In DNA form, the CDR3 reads TGTGCCAGCAGCTTGGGGGGAGGCGGGAATGAAAAACTGTTTTTT.

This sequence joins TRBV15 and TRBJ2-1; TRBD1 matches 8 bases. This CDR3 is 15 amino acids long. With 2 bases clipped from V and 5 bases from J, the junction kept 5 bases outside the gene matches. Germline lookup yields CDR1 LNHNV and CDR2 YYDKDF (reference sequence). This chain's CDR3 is CATSRRQGSDNEQFF. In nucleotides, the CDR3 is TGTGCCACCAGCAGAAGACAGGGGTCCGACAATGAGCAGTTCTTC.

The CDR3 bases are TGTGCCAGCAGCTCCGGACAGGGGGGAAACACCATATATTTT. Protein: CASSSGQGGNTIYF. J is TRBJ1-3 and V is TRBV7-9; 9 bases map to TRBD1. The CDR3 loop spans 14 amino acids. V was pared by 4 bases and J by 4 bases, with 2 bases of the junction left unmatched. Germline lookup yields CDR1 SEHNR and CDR2 FQNEAQ (reference sequence).